Here is one T cell receptor (beta chain) with its context. Its antigen is undetermined. Germline loops: CDR1 SEHNR, CDR2 FQNEAQ (reference sequence). CDR3 size: 15 residues. Trimming removed 7 bases from V and 0 bases from J, with 12 bases in between. CD8 cells classed as naive were CD45RO-negative and positively selected for CCR7, excluding terminally differentiated effector memory CD45RA+ cells. The sample comes from a study of shared clonotypes between healthy human individuals. Study results and limitations: Richness estimates generally favored naive over memory subsets.

Only in-frame clones appear in the TCRdb table, and some are missing; sequencing was by immunoSEQ multiplex PCR. The sample lists over 2 million clones; roughly 95% were seen once. V gene TRBV7-9 combines with J gene TRBJ2-2, with D uncertain. Material: naive CD8+ T cells sorted from blood. The clonotype comes from a man between 18 and 29 years old in good health. The CDR3, as DNA: TGTGCCAGCAACTCGGTCGGACCGAACACCGGGGAGCTGTTTTTT. Its protein is CASNSVGPNTGELFF.